The 18 T cell receptor beta chains presented below share a single source sample, sequenced in a study of T cells in Graves' hyperthyroidism and ophthalmopathy. Amplified TCR beta CDR3 regions derived from RNA transcripts. The primer set for the first-round RT-PCR of the TCR CDR3 was HTBI. TCRdb re-derived calls from the multiplex PCR reads in MiXCR, one entry per CDR3 protein. The repertoire holds 400,000 to 550,000 distinct CDR3 sequences, with around 14% as singletons. The specimen sequenced was blood. The receptor source for this set is a woman aged 18 to 35 with Graves' hyperthyroidism.

This clonotype showed up many times. This rearrangement joins TRBV3-1 to TRBJ1-6, with TRBD1 identical over 9 bases. The V gene's germline CDR1 is LGHDT and CDR2 YNNKEL (reference sequence). This CDR3 is 16 amino acids long. V shed 4 bases and J 5 bases; nucleotides not matched to a gene: 6. CDR3 bases: TGTGCCAGCAGCCGGGACAGGGTGGTGAATAATTCACCCCTCCACTTT. Its protein product is CASSRDRVVNNSPLHF.

This clonotype was detected only a few times. This may arise from a read error, as a much more abundant clone is one base away. The V gene is TRBV12-3 or TRBV12-4, the J gene TRBJ2-7; D perhaps matches TRBD2 (5 bases). CDR3 length equals 15 residues. V gave up 5 bases and J gave up 3 bases, with 17 bases separating them. In DNA form, the CDR3 reads TGTGCCAGCAGTCCCTCTTTGGACTGGCACTACGAGCAGTACTTC. Its protein is CASSPSLDWHYEQYF.

The chain couples TRBV6-2 or TRBV6-3 to TRBJ1-5; D uncertain. There are 13 residues in the CDR3. Germline CDR1 is MNHEY and CDR2 is SVGEGT. V was trimmed by 6 bases and J by 1 base, leaving 7 bases between them. The DNA of the CDR3 is TGTGCCAGCAGGAAGGGAAGCAATCAGCCCCAGCATTTT. Protein: CASRKGSNQPQHF.

In its sample, this clonotype was seen a few times. This chain uses TRBV9 with TRBJ2-1; D ambiguous. Trimming removed 3 bases at V and 3 bases at J, with 4 bases between. The CDR3 contains 12 residues. The germline V gene encodes CDR1 SGDLS and CDR2 YYNGEE. CDR3 DNA: TGTGCCAGCAGCGGGTACTACAATGAGCAGTTCTTC. Its protein product is CASSGYYNEQFF.

The chain is built from TRBV6-1 and TRBJ2-1, with TRBD2 as a possible D gene (6 bases). Germline assignment: CDR1 MNHNS and CDR2 SASEGT. Trimming stripped 5 bases from V and 10 bases from J, with 12 bases between. The CDR3 covers 12 residues. The CDR3, as DNA: TGTGCCAGCAGTTGGGACTTTCGCGAGCAGTTCTTC. This encodes CASSWDFREQFF.

This clonotype was recorded at least ten times. This chain uses TRBV5-5 with TRBJ2-5, with D perhaps matching TRBD1 (6 bases). The CDR3 runs 15 residues. V was pared by 10 bases and J by 4 bases, with 23 bases between. CDR1 and CDR2 from the germline V gene are SGHKS and YYEKEE (reference sequence). DNA of the CDR3: TGTGCCTCTACCCCAACCGGGACACTGGGAGAGACCCAGTACTTC. Its translation: CASTPTGTLGETQYF.

This clonotype was seen repeatedly, ten times or more. This rearrangement joins TRBV27 to TRBJ1-5; 8 nucleotides line up with TRBD1. Looked up from germline, CDR1 is MNHEY and CDR2 is SMNVEV (reference sequence). Losses at the gene ends were 4 bases for V and 3 bases for J; bases not matched to a gene: 8. The CDR3 covers 16 residues. The CDR3 here is CASSSRGQGSNQPQHF. In DNA, the CDR3 is TGTGCCAGCAGTTCCCGCGGACAGGGCTCCAATCAGCCCCAGCATTTT.

The rearrangement links TRBV2 to TRBJ1-1, with TRBD1 matching over 8 bases. This CDR3 has 15 residues. Germline V lookup: CDR1 SNHLY, CDR2 FYNNEI. V dropped 8 bases and J dropped 5; count of bases not matched to a gene: 13. CDR3 coding DNA: TGTGCCAGCTTCGGAGACAGGGGCCGGGGGACTGAAGCTTTCTTT. The encoded protein is CASFGDRGRGTEAFF.

The chain recombines TRBV5-1 with TRBJ2-7; D is unclear. V was cut by 3 bases and J by 6 bases, with 22 bases left in between. CDR1 SGHRS and CDR2 YFSETQ come from the germline V gene. The CDR3 is 16 residues long. Here the CDR3 DNA reads TGCGCCAGCAGCTCGGCCTTTAGGCTCCCGAATGTCGAGCAGTACGTC. Its translation is CASSSAFRLPNVEQYV.

This clonotype was seen repeatedly, ten times or more. V usage is TRBV6-1 and J usage is TRBJ1-6; TRBD1 matches at 7 bases. The V and J ends lost 7 bases and 7 bases, in that order; junction bases with no gene match: 10. Germline-derived CDR1 and CDR2 are MNHNS and SASEGT. The CDR3 has 15 residues. CDR3 region: CASTRQGSANSPLHF. CDR3 bases: TGTGCCAGCACCCGACAGGGCTCGGCGAATTCACCCCTCCACTTT.

V and J are TRBV20-1 and TRBJ2-7, with D possibly being TRBD2 (5 bases). Trimming removed 4 bases at V and 5 bases at J, with 12 bases between. In germline, CDR1 is DFQATT, CDR2 SNEGSKA (reference sequence). The CDR3 length is 12 residues. CDR3 sequence (DNA): TGCAGTGCTACGAGCGGTACGGACGAGCAGTACTTC. The encoded protein is CSATSGTDEQYF.

This clonotype appeared once. It may be a read error: a sequence one base away is much more abundant. The V call is TRBV6-1, the J call TRBJ2-7, with a possible D match to TRBD1 (5 bases). The CDR3 length is 13 residues. From germline, CDR1 is MNHNS and CDR2 SASEGT. The CDR3 region is CASSEPQGYERYV. In nucleotides, the CDR3 is TGTGCCAGCAGTGAACCGCAGGGCTACGAGCGGTACGTC.

The V and J genes are TRBV12-3 or TRBV12-4 and TRBJ1-5; D is undetermined. V lost 1 base and J lost 9, with 4 bases in between. CDR3 size: 11 residues. The CDR3 DNA reads as TGTGCCAGCAGTTTAGGCGGGCCCCAGCATTTT. Its translation: CASSLGGPQHF.

There are many counts of this clonotype. V and J are TRBV29-1 and TRBJ2-1; tentative D call: TRBD2 (6 bases). From germline, CDR1 is SQVTM and CDR2 ANQGSEA. V lost 7 bases, J lost 1 base, and 17 bases lay in between. The CDR3 runs to 15 residues. The CDR3 DNA follows: TGCAGCGCCCGGGACCTCGGAGGGTCCTACAATGAGCAGTTCTTC. Its translation is CSARDLGGSYNEQFF.

This clonotype was observed many times. This chain links TRBV3-1 with TRBJ1-2; D not resolved. The V gene's germline CDR1 is LGHDT and CDR2 YNNKEL (reference sequence). V was cut by 0 bases and J by 5 bases, with 4 bases left in between. The CDR3 extends over 12 amino acids. CDR3 sequence: CASSQDQYGYTF. The CDR3 nucleotides are TGTGCCAGCAGCCAAGATCAATATGGCTACACCTTC.

Remarks on this clonotype: A much more abundant neighbour one base away suggests this may be a read error. V and J are TRBV7-8 and TRBJ2-5; 8 bases map to TRBD2. The junction had 12 bases not matched to a gene; V was cut back by 3 bases and J by 3 bases. Per the germline V gene, CDR1 is SGHVS and CDR2 is FQNEAQ. This CDR3 is built from 17 residues. The CDR3 DNA sequence: TGTGCCAGCAGCTTTCTTCGACCGGGACTAGGGAAAGAGACCCAGTACTTC. Translated: CASSFLRPGLGKETQYF.

The V call is TRBV27, the J call TRBJ2-1; TRBD1 matches at 7 bases. The CDR3 consists of 15 residues. Germline V lookup: CDR1 MNHEY, CDR2 SMNVEV (reference sequence). Trimming at V came to 5 bases and at J to 0 bases, leaving 4 bases not matched to a gene. CDR3 in amino acids: CASSVSGGSYNEQFF. The CDR3 DNA reads as TGTGCCAGCAGTGTCTCAGGGGGCTCCTACAATGAGCAGTTCTTC.

The rearrangement joins TRBV30 to TRBJ1-1, with TRBD1 matching over 7 bases. The CDR3 is made up of 13 amino acids. Germline CDR1 and CDR2: GTSNPN and SVGIG (reference sequence). The V and J ends lost 2 bases and 3 bases, in that order; junction bases with no gene match: 3. The DNA for the CDR3 is TGTGCCTGGAGTATTCAGGGGGACACTGAAGCTTTCTTT. Amino acid sequence: CAWSIQGDTEAFF.